This entry lists 15 T cell receptor beta chains sequenced from one sample in a study of blood T cell repertoires in COVID-19. The repertoire was sequenced with immunoSEQ multiplex PCR; TCRdb's copy has only in-frame clones and lacks some. The sample lists 60,000 or so clones, about 88% occurring once. The specimen was peripheral blood. These receptors all stem from a man aged 55 to 70 with acute or convalescent COVID-19.

The V gene is TRBV6-6, the J gene TRBJ1-5; 8 nucleotides agree with TRBD1. Trimming removed 2 bases from V and 5 bases from J; junction bases left unmatched: 5. This CDR3 is 15 amino acids long. Germline-derived CDR1 and CDR2 are MNHNY and SVGAGI (reference sequence). CDR3 nucleotides: TGTGCCAGCAGTTACCAGGGGGCGATGTATCAGCCCCAGCATTTT. Translated, it gives CASSYQGAMYQPQHF.

In DNA, the CDR3 is TGTGCCAGCAGTTACTCGATTTCGGCGGGGGACACTGAAGCTTTCTTT. This codes for CASSYSISAGDTEAFF. The chain combines TRBV6-5 with TRBJ1-1; perhaps TRBD1 as D (5 bases). Germline-derived CDR1 and CDR2 are MNHEY and SVGAGI. Trimming left V 0 bases short and J 3 bases short, with 14 bases between. This CDR3 comprises 16 residues.

The chain employs TRBV6-5 and TRBJ1-2; TRBD1 agrees at 9 bases. This CDR3 spans 12 amino acids. V shed 6 bases, J shed 8 bases, and the junction held 4 bases outside the gene matches. CDR1 is MNHEY and CDR2 is SVGAGI in the germline V gene. This chain's CDR3 is CASRRTGEGYTF. The CDR3, as DNA: TGTGCCAGCAGAAGGACAGGGGAAGGCTACACCTTC.

There are a few counts of this clone. The chain links TRBV4-2 to TRBJ2-7; D perhaps matches TRBD2 (7 bases). This CDR3 is built from 15 residues. Germline V lookup: CDR1 LGHNA, CDR2 YNFKEQ. V lost 3 bases and J lost 3, with 15 bases in between. The CDR3: CASSQGGGSFYEQYF. CDR3 in DNA: TGTGCCAGCAGCCAGGGAGGGGGTAGCTTCTACGAGCAGTACTTC.

This chain joins TRBV5-1 and TRBJ2-1; 7 nucleotides match TRBD2. V lost 0 bases, J lost 10 bases, and 4 bases stayed unmatched. Germline-derived CDR1 and CDR2 are SGHRS and YFSETQ. There are 13 residues in the CDR3. The CDR3 nucleotides read TGCGCCAGCAGCTTGGGGGGAGGGTTCGAGCAGTTCTTC. Encoded protein: CASSLGGGFEQFF.

This clone has just a few counts. This sequence joins TRBV2 and TRBJ1-2, with a tentative D call TRBD1 (6 bases). V lost 5 bases and J lost 4, with 14 bases in between. Germline CDR1 reads SNHLY; CDR2 reads FYNNEI. CDR3 length equals 14 residues. CDR3 in DNA: TGTGCCAGCAGTACTTTGGACAGCAGCTATGGCTACACCTTC. Its protein product is CASSTLDSSYGYTF.

The genes are TRBV5-1 and TRBJ1-1; 9 nucleotides line up with TRBD1. Germline trimming cut 2 bases from V and 5 bases from J; bases unmatched to any gene: 4. CDR1 and CDR2 (germline): SGHRS, YFSETQ. This CDR3 has 14 residues. CDR3 nucleotide sequence: TGCGCCAGCAGCTTTAGGACAGGGGTAACTGAAGCTTTCTTT. Its translation: CASSFRTGVTEAFF.

V gene TRBV19 combines with J gene TRBJ1-5; D ambiguous. This CDR3 has 13 residues. From germline, CDR1 is LNHDA and CDR2 SQIVND (reference sequence). Between the trimmed V and J ends, which lost 4 bases and 0 bases, there was a span of 4 bases. The CDR3, as DNA: TGTGCCAGTAGTACAAATAGCAATCAGCCCCAGCATTTT. Its translation: CASSTNSNQPQHF.

This clone has just one count. The chain joins TRBV19 to TRBJ2-3; 11 nucleotides agree with TRBD2. The CDR3 length is 13 residues. Germline V gene data show CDR1 as LNHDA and CDR2 as SQIVND (reference sequence). J gave up 9 bases and V 7 bases, and 6 bases lay outside the gene matches. The chain's CDR3 is CASTSGGIGTQYF. Here the CDR3 DNA reads TGTGCCAGTACTAGCGGGGGGATAGGCACGCAGTATTTT.

The rearrangement uses TRBV27 and TRBJ1-5; the D is unclear. Germline CDR1 MNHEY, CDR2 SMNVEV (reference sequence). The CDR3 runs 14 residues. With 8 bases removed from V and 2 bases from J, the gap between germline ends came to 13 bases. The CDR3 nucleotides are TGTGCCAGCTCTACCCGAGTGGGCAATCAGCCCCAGCATTTT. Translated: CASSTRVGNQPQHF.

This chain joins TRBV10-3 and TRBJ1-2, with 9 bases lining up with TRBD1. Looked up from germline, CDR1 is ENHRY and CDR2 is SYGVKD. The junction had 3 bases not matched to a gene; V was cut back by 6 bases and J by 4 bases. The CDR3 is made up of 13 amino acids. CDR3 residues: CAIRGQGSYGYTF. The DNA of the CDR3 is TGTGCCATCAGGGGACAGGGCTCCTATGGCTACACCTTC.

The rearrangement links TRBV12-5 to TRBJ1-1, with 7 bases fitting TRBD1. The germline CDR1 and CDR2 sequences are LGHNT and FRNRAP. Unmatched junction bases numbered 7, after V lost 8 bases and J lost 4 bases. The CDR3 is made up of 13 amino acids. CDR3: CASFPTGLTEAFF. DNA of the CDR3: TGTGCTAGTTTTCCGACAGGGCTCACTGAAGCTTTCTTT.

V is TRBV30 and J is TRBJ1-1, with D maybe TRBD1 (5 bases). V was pared by 1 base and J by 9 bases, with 15 bases between. Germline V gene sequence: CDR1 GTSNPN, CDR2 SVGIG (reference sequence). The CDR3 extends over 13 amino acids. The CDR3 loop is CAWSGQLTGKAFF. The CDR3 nucleotides read TGTGCCTGGAGTGGCCAGTTAACAGGTAAAGCTTTCTTT.

The chain is built from TRBV30 and TRBJ2-3, with 7 positions matching TRBD1. The CDR3 has 15 residues. Germline CDR1 and CDR2: GTSNPN and SVGIG (reference sequence). V lost 5 bases to trimming and J lost 0 bases; unmatched junction nucleotides: 8. This CDR3 is CAWGWTGTSTDTQYF. As DNA, the CDR3 is TGTGCCTGGGGTTGGACAGGTACTAGCACAGATACGCAGTATTTT.

The chain is built from TRBV6-2 or TRBV6-3 and TRBJ2-3, with 15 bases identical to TRBD2. Germline V CDR1 and CDR2: MNHEY, SVGEGT. V lost 2 bases and J lost 11; bases outside the gene matches: 5. The CDR3 is 15 residues long. CDR3 nucleotide sequence: TGTGCCAGCAGTTACAGCTGGACTAGCGGGGGGGAGCAGTATTTT. Translating it yields CASSYSWTSGGEQYF.